The table lists the clone carrying this TCR beta chain with a few counts. In the original processing: Amplification from reference gene primers served as the basis for estimated nucleated cell counts. Sequencing used immunoSEQ multiplex PCR; TCRdb keeps in-frame clones, though not all of them. Clone size and V and J calls were adopted from that table, with D and trimming inferred from the DNA. The table has 90,000 to 120,000 clones, 65% to 80% seen once. The J segment lost 2 bases and the V segment lost 5 bases, leaving 7 bases of the junction unmatched. The CDR3 length is 17 residues. CDR1 is KGHSH and CDR2 is LQKENI in the germline V gene. The sample originates from a study of blood T cell repertoires in COVID-19. About the study: Whether acute or convalescent, the COVID-19 samples came from the United States, Italy and Spain. T cells, B-cell-depleted T cells, or PBMCs supplied cDNA or gDNA.

This TCR came from a man aged 70 or older with acute or convalescent COVID-19. V usage is TRBV18 and J usage is TRBJ2-1; 12 nucleotides line up with TRBD2. Material: peripheral blood. In DNA form, the CDR3 reads TGTGCCAGCTCATCCTCTAGCGGGGGGGCTGCCTACAATGAGCAGTTCTTC. Translation: CASSSSSGGAAYNEQFF.